This T cell receptor (beta chain) was retrieved from a study of identical twins (dated by TCRdb to the mid-2010s). About the full investigation: To test whether fetal clonotypes persist, this study deep-sequenced TCR alpha and beta repertoires from monozygotic twins, from unrelated adults of various ages, and from cord blood. To rule out contamination, replicate twin experiments were performed at different times with different library preparation protocols.

The library came from 5' RACE. The sequencer was an Illumina HiSeq 2000. A universal primer binding site was introduced by template switching, and a unique molecular identifier was present in the final cDNA, enabling accurate counting of TCR cDNA molecules. Specific primers in the conserved constant-segment region were used to synthesize first-strand cDNA for TCR alpha and beta chains. To control for contamination, every cDNA library carried two barcodes: a SMART-Mk sample barcode plus Illumina barcodes. TruSeq adapter sequences and Illumina sample barcodes were added in two successive PCR steps. The TCR alpha and beta cDNA libraries were sequenced on the Illumina HiSeq platform using custom primers. Turning to the authors' computational methods: Raw reads were processed with MiGEC to extract unique molecular identifiers, and MiXCR was used to determine CDR3 positions. Recombination models were inferred per individual with the repgenHMM and IGoR tools using an EM algorithm. Shared clonotypes were analyzed with the tcR package in R, and sharing was normalized by the product of cloneset sizes. Out-of-frame nonproductive sequences were analyzed to study raw recombination free of thymic and clonal selection effects. Using fastp trimming at Q25 and MiXCR clonotype assembly, TCRdb reanalyzed the public sequencing data and kept in-frame beta chains. CDR3 protein sequences are deduplicated, and each keeps its most common genes and DNA. TCRdb, rather than the study authors, made the V and J calls. Present in this sample are 300,000 to 350,000 distinct CDR3 sequences, roughly an eighth of which were seen just once. The biggest ten clones account for around 6.9% of the sample.

From the germline V gene, CDR1 is MGHRA and CDR2 is YSYEKL. From cysteine to phenylalanine, the CDR3 is 15 amino acids long. Just CDR3 DNA is preserved here, 45 bases in frame from base 1. After removal of 0 bases from V and 1 base from J, the junction retains 3 bases not matched to a gene. This clonotype came up a few times. Its antigen target is currently unknown. No much larger clone is present one base from it, and per-base qualities are unavailable. General findings and caveats noted by the study authors: Because the same donors could not be followed over many years, the conclusions depended on cross-sectional statistical analysis. Fewer insertions were carried by abundant cord blood beta clonotypes, a similar but weaker trend appeared in young adult naive repertoires, and no such trend appeared in memory repertoires. Excess twin sharing in beta out-of-frame sequences was weaker because fewer shared sequences lowered the signal-to-noise ratio. In monozygotic twins, recombination models systematically underestimated out-of-frame TCR alpha sharing, but the models matched the sharing seen between unrelated individuals. Compared with coincidental sharing between unrelated individuals, an excess of low generation-probability sequences was observed among out-of-frame TCR alpha sequences shared between twins. Zero-insertion analyses could be partly confounded by invariant T cells such as MAIT and iNKT, although diverse VJ usage argued against such confounding for most clonotypes.

Only healthy Caucasian donors were included. The twin cohort consisted of three pairs of female monozygotic twins, all aged about 18 to 29 years. Positive isolation kits from Invitrogen were used to isolate CD4+ and CD8+ T cell populations. These data also featured in a second study, about yellow fever vaccine responses in identical twins. Drawing on the second study: According to the authors, the vaccine-induced T cell response in identical twins seemed to be partly convergent and partly specific to each individual. Focusing on identical twins, the study followed the T cell clones that responded to the vaccine, and did so with precision.

The V and J segments used are TRBV4-1 and TRBJ2-7, with 7 bases matching TRBD2. Sample: CD8+ T cells sorted from blood. The TCR comes from a woman aged 18 to 35 in good health. This receptor has the CDR3 CASSQDPGGSYEQYF. The nucleotide sequence reads as follows: TGCGCCAGCAGCCAAGACCCGGGAGGATCCTACGAGCAGTACTTC.